This TCR beta chain comes out of a study of blood T cell repertoires in COVID-19. Study details: Material from acute and convalescent COVID-19 was sourced from the United States, Italy and Spain.

The CDR3 sequence is 16 residues long. Germline V gene sequence: CDR1 SGDLS, CDR2 YYNGEE. V trimming: 3 bases; J trimming: 5 bases; junction bases outside the gene matches: 9. Sequencing used immunoSEQ multiplex PCR; TCRdb keeps in-frame clones, though not all of them. The sample shows 180,000 or so clones, 86% of them seen only once. V is TRBV9 and J is TRBJ2-1; 9 bases align to TRBD1. The sequence derives from a woman between 25 and 40 years old with active or convalescent COVID-19. Specimen: peripheral blood. The CDR3 loop reads CASSATTGGFHNEQFF. The CDR3 nucleotides are TGTGCCAGCAGCGCCACTACAGGGGGCTTTCACAATGAGCAGTTCTTC.